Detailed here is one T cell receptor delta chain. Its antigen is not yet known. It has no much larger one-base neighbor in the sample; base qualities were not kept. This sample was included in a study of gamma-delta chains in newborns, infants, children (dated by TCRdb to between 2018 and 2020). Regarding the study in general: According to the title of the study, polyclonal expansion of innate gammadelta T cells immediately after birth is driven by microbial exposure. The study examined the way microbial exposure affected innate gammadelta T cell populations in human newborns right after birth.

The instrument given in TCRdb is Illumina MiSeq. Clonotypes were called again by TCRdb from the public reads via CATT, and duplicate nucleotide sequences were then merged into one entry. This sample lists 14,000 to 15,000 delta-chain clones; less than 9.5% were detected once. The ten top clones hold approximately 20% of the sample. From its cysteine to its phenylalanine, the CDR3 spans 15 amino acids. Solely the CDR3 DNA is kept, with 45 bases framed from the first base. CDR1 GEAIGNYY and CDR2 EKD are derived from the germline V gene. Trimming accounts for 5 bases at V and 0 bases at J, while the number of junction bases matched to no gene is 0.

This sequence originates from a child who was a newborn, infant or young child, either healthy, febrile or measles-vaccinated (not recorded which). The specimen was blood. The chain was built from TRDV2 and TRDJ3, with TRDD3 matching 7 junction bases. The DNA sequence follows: TGTGCCTGTGGGATACGCTCCTGGGACACCCGACAGATGTTTTTC. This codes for CACGIRSWDTRQMFF.